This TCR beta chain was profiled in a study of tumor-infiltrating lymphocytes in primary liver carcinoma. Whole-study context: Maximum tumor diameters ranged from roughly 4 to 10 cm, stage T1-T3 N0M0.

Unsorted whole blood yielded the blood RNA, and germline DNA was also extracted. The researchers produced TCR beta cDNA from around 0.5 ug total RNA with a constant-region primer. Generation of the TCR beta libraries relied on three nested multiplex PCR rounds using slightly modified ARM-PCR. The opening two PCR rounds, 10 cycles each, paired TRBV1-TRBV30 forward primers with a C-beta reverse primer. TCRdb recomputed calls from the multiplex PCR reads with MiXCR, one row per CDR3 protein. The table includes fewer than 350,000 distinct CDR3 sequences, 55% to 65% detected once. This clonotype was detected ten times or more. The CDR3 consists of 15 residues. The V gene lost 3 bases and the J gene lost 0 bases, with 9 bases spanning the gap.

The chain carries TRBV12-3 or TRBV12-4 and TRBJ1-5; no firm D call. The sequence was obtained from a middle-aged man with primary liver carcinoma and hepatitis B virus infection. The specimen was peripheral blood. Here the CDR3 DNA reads TGTGCCAGCAGTTTTTCCAGGTATAGCAATCAGCCCCAGCATTTT. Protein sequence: CASSFSRYSNQPQHF.